What follows is one T cell receptor beta chain and its context. Its antigen remains unknown. This record comes from a study of graft-versus-host responses after intestinal transplantation. Study overall: Among the recipients, transplants were multivisceral, liver-intestinal, or isolated intestinal. Recipients uniformly received anti-thymocyte globulin induction, followed by tacrolimus and steroids for approximately 3 years.

General study points: High graft-versus-host to host-versus-graft T cell clonal ratios marked allografts of patients with graft-donor macrochimerism.

Assay used: immunoSEQ multiplex PCR; TCRdb lists only in-frame clones, some missing. Of about 50,000 clones detected, approximately 91% appear once; the ten largest clones hold less than 2.5%. This CDR3 region has 15 residues. Trimming pared 7 bases from V and 5 bases from J, leaving 18 bases between. Germline V gene sequence: CDR1 SGHKS, CDR2 YYEKEE (reference sequence). The TCR sequence derives from a human donor who was the organ donor for an intestinal transplant. The sequencing here drew on unstimulated CD4+ T cells sorted from spleen or lymph node cells, taken before transplant. V gene TRBV5-5 combines with J gene TRBJ2-2; weak D call: TRBD2 (7 bases). The CDR3, as DNA: TGTGCCAGCCTCATCGGACTAGGGGGGACCGGGGAGCTGTTTTTT. As protein: CASLIGLGGTGELFF. Full variable domain (rest looked up from reference TRBV5-5 and TRBJ2-2): DAGVTQSPTHLIKTRGQQVTLRCSPISGHKSVSWYQQVLGQGPQFIFQYYEKEERGRGNFPDRFSARQFPNYSSELNVNALLLGDSALYLCASLIGLGGTGELFFGEGSRLTVL.